This TCR beta chain was sequenced during a study of technical replicates of blood from four donors. Measured with immunoSEQ multiplex PCR; TCRdb has only the in-frame clones, and not every one. The data hold over 50,000 clones, with roughly 97% observed a single time. Germline-derived CDR1 and CDR2 are SNHLY and FYNNEI. With 4 bases clipped from V and 1 base from J, the junction kept 6 bases outside the gene matches. The CDR3 covers 16 residues. The clonotype was recovered from a human donor in good health. The chain is built from TRBV2 and TRBJ1-5, with TRBD1 matching over 8 bases. Sequencing input: T cells isolated from PBMCs. The CDR3 nucleotides read TGTGCCAGCAGTGGAGGACAGGGAGCCAGCAATCAGCCCCAGCATTTT. Translating gives CASSGGQGASNQPQHF.